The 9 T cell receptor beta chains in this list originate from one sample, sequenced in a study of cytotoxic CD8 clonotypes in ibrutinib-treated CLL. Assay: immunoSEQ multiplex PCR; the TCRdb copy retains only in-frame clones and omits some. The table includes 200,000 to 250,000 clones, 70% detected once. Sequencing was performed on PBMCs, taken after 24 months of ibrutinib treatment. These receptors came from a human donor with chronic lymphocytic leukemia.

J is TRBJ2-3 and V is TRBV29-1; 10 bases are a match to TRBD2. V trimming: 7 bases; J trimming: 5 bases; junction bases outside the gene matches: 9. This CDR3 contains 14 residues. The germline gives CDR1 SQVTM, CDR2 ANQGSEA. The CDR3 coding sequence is TGCAGCGGATCAGCGGGAGGGCCCAGAGATACGCAGTATTTT. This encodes CSGSAGGPRDTQYF.

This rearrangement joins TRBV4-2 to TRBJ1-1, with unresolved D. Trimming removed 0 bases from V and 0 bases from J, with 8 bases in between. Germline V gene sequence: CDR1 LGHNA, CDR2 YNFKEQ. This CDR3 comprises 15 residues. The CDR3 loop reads CASSQEGSMNTEAFF. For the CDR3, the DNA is TGTGCCAGCAGCCAAGAGGGGTCCATGAACACTGAAGCTTTCTTT.

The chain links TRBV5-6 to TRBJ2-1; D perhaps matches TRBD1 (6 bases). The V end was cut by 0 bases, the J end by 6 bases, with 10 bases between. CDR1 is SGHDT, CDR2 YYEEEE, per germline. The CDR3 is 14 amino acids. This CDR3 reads CASSLVAGANEQFF. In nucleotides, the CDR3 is TGTGCCAGCAGCTTGGTGGCAGGGGCCAATGAGCAGTTCTTC.

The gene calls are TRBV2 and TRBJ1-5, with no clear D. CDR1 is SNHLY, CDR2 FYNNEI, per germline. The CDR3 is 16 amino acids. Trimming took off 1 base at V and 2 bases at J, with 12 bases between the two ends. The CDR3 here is CASSEGIPRGNQPQHF. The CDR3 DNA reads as TGTGCCAGCAGTGAAGGAATCCCACGAGGCAATCAGCCCCAGCATTTT.

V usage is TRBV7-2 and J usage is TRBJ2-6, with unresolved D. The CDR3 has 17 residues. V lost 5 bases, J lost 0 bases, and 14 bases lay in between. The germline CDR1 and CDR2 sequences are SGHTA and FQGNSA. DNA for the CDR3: TGTGCCAGCAGCCACACCCTTACCCGCTCTGGGGCCAACGTCCTGACTTTC. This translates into CASSHTLTRSGANVLTF.

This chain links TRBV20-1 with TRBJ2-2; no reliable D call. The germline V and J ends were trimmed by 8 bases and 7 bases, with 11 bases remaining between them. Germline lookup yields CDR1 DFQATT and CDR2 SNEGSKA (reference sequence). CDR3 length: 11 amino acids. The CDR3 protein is CSSEYYGELFF. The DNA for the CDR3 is TGCAGTTCAGAGTACTACGGGGAGCTGTTTTTT.

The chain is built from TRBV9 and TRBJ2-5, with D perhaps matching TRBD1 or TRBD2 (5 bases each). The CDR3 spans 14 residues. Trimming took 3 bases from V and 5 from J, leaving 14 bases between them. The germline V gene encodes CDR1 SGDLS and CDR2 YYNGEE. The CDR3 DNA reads TGTGCCAGCAGCGGACGGGACGCGGGCGAGACCCAGTACTTC. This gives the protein CASSGRDAGETQYF.

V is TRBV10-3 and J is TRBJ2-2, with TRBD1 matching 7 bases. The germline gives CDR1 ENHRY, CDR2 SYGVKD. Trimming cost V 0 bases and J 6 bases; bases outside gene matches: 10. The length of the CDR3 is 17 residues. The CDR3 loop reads CAISESPGTVQAGELFF. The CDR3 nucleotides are TGTGCCATCAGTGAGTCCCCCGGGACAGTGCAGGCCGGGGAGCTGTTTTTT.

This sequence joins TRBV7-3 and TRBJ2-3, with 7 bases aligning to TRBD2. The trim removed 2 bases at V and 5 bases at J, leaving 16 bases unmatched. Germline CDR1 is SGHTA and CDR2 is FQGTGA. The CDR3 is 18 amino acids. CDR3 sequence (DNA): TGTGCCAGCAGCTTATGGGGGGGACTAAATCTTTTTAGAGATACGCAGTATTTT. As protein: CASSLWGGLNLFRDTQYF.